This T cell receptor beta chain was captured by sequencing in a study of blood T cells in healthy people across ages. CDR1 and CDR2 from the germline V gene are SGHTA and FQGNSA. Trimming pared 3 bases from V and 0 bases from J, leaving 14 bases between. The CDR3 is 16 residues long. Findings and caveats of the study: Roughly linear age-related decline in beta diversity appeared, significant by age 40.

Alongside a J-beta primer mix, a sample-barcoded 5' primer served in a second PCR lasting 7 to 11 cycles. TCRdb fed the 5' RACE reads into MiXCR, producing one record per CDR3 protein. The sample shows hundreds of thousands of distinct CDR3 sequences, more than 25% of them seen only once. This clonotype was counted at least ten times. Its antigen is unknown. The specimen was blood. The rearrangement joins TRBV7-2 to TRBJ1-2; no reliable D call. The receptor was isolated from a woman aged 80 or over in good health. The CDR3 region is CASSFKIVGSNYGYTF. The CDR3 coding sequence is TGTGCCAGCAGCTTTAAAATAGTTGGTTCTAACTATGGCTACACCTTC.